This is a list of T cell receptor beta chains from one sample in a study of untreated major depressive disorder. TCRdb's table, derived via immunoSEQ multiplex PCR, lists solely in-frame clones and lacks some. Among approximately 25,000 clones listed, about nine tenths were seen once. Material: CD4+ T cells from PBMCs. Every receptor here comes from a woman younger than 45 with major depressive disorder. Each CDR3 is given with its conserved first and last residue. A D gene is named only where the DNA matches it firmly. Clone size appears in some rows only: once, few, many, or a class for an expanded clone.

j_call cdr3_length clone_size v_call d_call cdr3_aa cdr3_nt
TRBJ1-2 15 - TRBV11-2 - CASSAIHSRQDGYTF TGTGCCAGCAGCGCCATCCACAGTCGGCAGGATGGCTACACCTTC
TRBJ1-1 15 - TRBV27 - CASSLTWTANTEAFF TGTGCCAGCAGTTTGACATGGACGGCTAACACTGAAGCTTTCTTT
TRBJ1-2 11 - TRBV29-1 - CSVGGQYGYTF TGCAGCGTGGGGGGACAATATGGCTACACCTTC
TRBJ2-7 11 - TRBV5-1 - CASSGSYEQYF TGCGCCAGCAGTGGGTCGTACGAGCAGTACTTC
TRBJ2-7 13 - TRBV6-1 - CASSEREPYEQYF TGTGCCAGCAGTGAAAGGGAACCTTACGAGCAGTACTTC
TRBJ2-7 11 once TRBV28 - CASSSSREQYF TGTGCCAGCAGTTCATCCCGGGAGCAGTACTTC
TRBJ2-1 15 - TRBV10-3 TRBD1 CALPPRDRDHNEQFF TGTGCCCTCCCTCCCCGGGACAGGGATCACAATGAGCAGTTCTTC
TRBJ2-1 12 - TRBV19 - CASSRRYNEQFF TGTGCCAGTAGTAGAAGGTACAATGAGCAGTTCTTC
TRBJ1-5 16 - TRBV7-2 TRBD1 CASSAGTGYSNQPQHF TGTGCCAGCAGCGCTGGGACAGGGTATAGCAATCAGCCCCAGCATTTT
TRBJ2-7 15 few TRBV25-1 TRBD2 CASSESGGRAYEQYF TGTGCCAGCAGTGAATCAGGCGGGAGAGCCTACGAGCAGTACTTC
TRBJ1-1 14 - TRBV5-4 - CASSIDGQNTEAFF TGTGCCAGCAGCATAGACGGCCAGAACACTGAAGCTTTCTTT
TRBJ2-3 14 - TRBV28 - CASSLAQGTDTQYF TGTGCCAGCAGTTTAGCACAGGGCACAGATACGCAGTATTTT
TRBJ2-2 16 - TRBV9 TRBD1 CASSVGGGPNTGELFF TGTGCCAGCAGCGTAGGAGGGGGCCCTAACACCGGGGAGCTGTTTTTT
TRBJ2-2 17 once TRBV9 TRBD2 CASSVGGGERNTGELFF TGTGCCAGCAGCGTAGGGGGAGGGGAACGGAACACCGGGGAGCTGTTTTTT
TRBJ1-1 14 once TRBV7-6 - CASSLGQGNTEAFF TGTGCCAGCAGCTTGGGGCAGGGGAACACTGAAGCTTTCTTT
TRBJ2-1 15 - TRBV11-3 TRBD1 CASSLWGQVTDEQFF TGTGCCAGCAGCCTGTGGGGACAGGTCACCGATGAGCAGTTCTTC
TRBJ1-1 13 once TRBV7-9 - CAIPLRGSTEAFF TGTGCCATCCCACTGAGAGGCTCTACTGAAGCTTTCTTT
TRBJ1-5 20 - TRBV28 - CASSPLKWVPGRSSNQPQHF TGTGCCAGCAGTCCCCTCAAGTGGGTGCCAGGACGGAGTAGCAATCAGCCCCAGCATTTT
TRBJ1-3 13 - TRBV6-5 - CASRRGSGNTIYF TGTGCCAGCAGGCGGGGGTCTGGAAACACCATATATTTT
TRBJ1-2 13 once TRBV18 - CASSPMTDYGYTF TGTGCCAGCTCACCGATGACGGACTATGGCTACACCTTC
TRBJ1-1 12 - TRBV10-3 - CAIRTLNTEAFF TGTGCCATCAGGACATTGAACACTGAAGCTTTCTTT
TRBJ2-7 14 - TRBV29-1 - CSARTGVNVYEQYF TGCAGCGCCCGGACGGGGGTTAATGTCTACGAGCAGTACTTC
TRBJ1-2 14 - TRBV5-6 - CASSRGSLDYGYTF TGTGCCAGTTCTCGGGGGAGCTTAGACTATGGCTACACCTTC
TRBJ1-2 14 few TRBV7-2 - CASSLVGAGYGYTF TGTGCCAGCAGCTTAGTGGGGGCAGGGTATGGCTACACCTTC
TRBJ1-1 13 - TRBV2 - CASSREHTTEAFF TGTGCCAGCAGTCGAGAGCATACCACTGAAGCTTTCTTT
TRBJ2-1 12 - TRBV7-2 - CASSLAYNEQFF TGTGCCAGCAGCTTAGCCTACAATGAGCAGTTCTTC
TRBJ2-7 16 few TRBV5-4 TRBD2 CASSLLGGRALFEQYF TGTGCCAGCAGCTTGCTGGGCGGGAGGGCACTGTTCGAGCAGTACTTC
TRBJ2-3 14 - TRBV7-7 - CASSLRGKEDTQYF TGTGCTAGCAGCTTAAGGGGGAAAGAAGATACGCAGTATTTT
TRBJ2-2 16 - TRBV7-2 - CASSLAPSSLTGELFF TGTGCCAGCAGCTTAGCTCCGTCATCGCTCACCGGGGAGCTGTTTTTT
TRBJ1-5 12 - TRBV29-1 TRBD1 CSVRQGVQPQHF TGCAGCGTCCGACAGGGAGTGCAGCCCCAGCATTTT
TRBJ1-2 15 - TRBV28 TRBD1 CASIGGDSGSYGYTF TGTGCCAGCATTGGAGGGGACAGCGGGAGCTATGGCTACACCTTC
TRBJ2-1 13 - TRBV7-6 - CASSLEPWGEQFF TGTGCCAGCAGCTTAGAGCCGTGGGGTGAGCAGTTCTTC
TRBJ1-2 14 - TRBV6-5 - CASRPTRLSSGYTF TGTGCCAGCAGACCTACAAGGTTGAGCTCTGGCTACACCTTC
TRBJ1-2 16 - TRBV4-2 TRBD1 CASSQVGTGANYGYTF TGTGCCAGCAGCCAAGTTGGGACAGGGGCCAACTATGGCTACACCTTC
TRBJ1-1 16 - TRBV12-5 TRBD1 CASGSPGTALNTEAFF TGTGCTAGTGGATCGCCCGGGACAGCCTTGAACACTGAAGCTTTCTTT
TRBJ2-4 17 - TRBV4-1 - CASSQELTGPRVYIQYF TGCGCCAGCAGCCAGGAACTAACAGGACCGCGGGTATACATTCAGTACTTC
TRBJ1-4 14 - TRBV28 - CASSFRGGDLKLFF TGTGCCAGCAGTTTTAGGGGAGGGGACCTAAAACTGTTTTTT
TRBJ1-2 15 - TRBV5-1 - CASSLTPARWGGYTF TGCGCCAGCAGCTTGACGCCAGCGCGCTGGGGAGGCTACACCTTC
TRBJ1-1 16 - TRBV28 TRBD1 CASRSPGTGLETEAFF TGTGCCAGCAGAAGTCCCGGGACAGGGTTGGAGACTGAAGCTTTCTTT
TRBJ2-1 15 - TRBV2 - CASQSERSSYNEQFF TGTGCCAGCCAGTCAGAACGGAGCTCCTACAATGAGCAGTTCTTC
TRBJ2-1 15 - TRBV5-1 TRBD2 CASSLNLAGAVEQFF TGCGCCAGCAGCCTGAACTTAGCGGGGGCGGTCGAGCAGTTCTTC
TRBJ1-1 14 - TRBV27 - CASSTGVGNTEAFF TGTGCCAGCAGCACGGGGGTGGGGAACACTGAAGCTTTCTTT